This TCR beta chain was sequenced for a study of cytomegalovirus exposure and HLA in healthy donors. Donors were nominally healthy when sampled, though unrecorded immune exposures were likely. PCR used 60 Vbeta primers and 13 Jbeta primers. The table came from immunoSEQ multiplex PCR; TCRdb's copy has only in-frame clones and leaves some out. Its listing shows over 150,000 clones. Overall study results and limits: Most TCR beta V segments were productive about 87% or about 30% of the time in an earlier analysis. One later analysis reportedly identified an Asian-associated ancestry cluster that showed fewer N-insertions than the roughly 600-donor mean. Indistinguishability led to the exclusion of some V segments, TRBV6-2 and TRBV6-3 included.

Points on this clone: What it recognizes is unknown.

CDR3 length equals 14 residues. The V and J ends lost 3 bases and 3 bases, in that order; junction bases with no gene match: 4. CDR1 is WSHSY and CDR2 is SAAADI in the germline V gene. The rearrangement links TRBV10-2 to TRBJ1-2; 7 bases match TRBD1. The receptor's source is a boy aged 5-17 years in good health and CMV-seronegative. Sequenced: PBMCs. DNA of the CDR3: TGCGCCAGCAGTGAAAGACAGGGAGACTATGGCTACACCTTC. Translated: CASSERQGDYGYTF.